This T cell receptor beta chain was obtained from a study of OX40 agonist ivuxolimab in advanced cancers. For the study at large: Every 2 weeks, patients received ivuxolimab intravenously, dosed at 0.01 to 10 mg/kg.

The junction had 13 bases not matched to a gene; V was cut back by 7 bases and J by 7 bases. Germline V gene lookup returns CDR1 SQVTM and CDR2 ANQGSEA. The CDR3 has 14 residues. The data were produced by immunoSEQ multiplex PCR, yet TCRdb's version contains in-frame clones alone and is incomplete. Among tens of thousands of clones listed, around 83% were seen once. Source: CD4+ or CD8+ T cells sorted from blood, taken in a trial of the OX40 agonist ivuxolimab. V is TRBV29-1 and J is TRBJ2-1; 7 nucleotides line up with TRBD2. This sequence was found in an adult with an advanced solid tumor such as melanoma, head and neck, liver or kidney cancer. The CDR3 sequence is CSGGLVPSGNEQFF. CDR3 nucleotides: TGCAGCGGCGGACTAGTCCCTAGTGGGAATGAGCAGTTCTTC.